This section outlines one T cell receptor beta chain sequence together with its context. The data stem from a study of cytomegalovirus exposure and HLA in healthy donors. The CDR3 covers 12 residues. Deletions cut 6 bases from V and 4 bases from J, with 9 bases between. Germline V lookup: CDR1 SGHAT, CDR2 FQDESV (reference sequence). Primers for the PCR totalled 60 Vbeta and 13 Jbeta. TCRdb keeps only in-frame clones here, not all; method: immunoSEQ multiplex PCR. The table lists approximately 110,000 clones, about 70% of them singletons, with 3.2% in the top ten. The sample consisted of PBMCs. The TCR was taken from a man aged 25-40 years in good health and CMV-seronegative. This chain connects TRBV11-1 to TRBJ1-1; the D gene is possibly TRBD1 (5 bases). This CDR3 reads CASSFRATEAFF. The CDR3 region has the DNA TGTGCCAGCAGTTTCAGGGCCACTGAAGCTTTCTTT.